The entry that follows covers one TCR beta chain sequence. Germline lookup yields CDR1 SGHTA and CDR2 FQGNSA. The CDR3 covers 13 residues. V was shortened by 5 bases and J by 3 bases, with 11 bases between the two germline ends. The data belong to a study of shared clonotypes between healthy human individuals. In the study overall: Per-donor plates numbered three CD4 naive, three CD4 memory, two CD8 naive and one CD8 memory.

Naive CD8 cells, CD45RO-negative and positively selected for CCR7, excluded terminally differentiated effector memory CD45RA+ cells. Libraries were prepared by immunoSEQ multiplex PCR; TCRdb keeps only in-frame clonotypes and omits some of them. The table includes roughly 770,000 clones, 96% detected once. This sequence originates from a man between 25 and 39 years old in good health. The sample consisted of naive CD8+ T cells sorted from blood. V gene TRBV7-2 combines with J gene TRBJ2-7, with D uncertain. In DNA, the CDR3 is TGTGCCAGCAGCCATAGTCCCCTCTACGAGCAGTACTTC. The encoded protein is CASSHSPLYEQYF.